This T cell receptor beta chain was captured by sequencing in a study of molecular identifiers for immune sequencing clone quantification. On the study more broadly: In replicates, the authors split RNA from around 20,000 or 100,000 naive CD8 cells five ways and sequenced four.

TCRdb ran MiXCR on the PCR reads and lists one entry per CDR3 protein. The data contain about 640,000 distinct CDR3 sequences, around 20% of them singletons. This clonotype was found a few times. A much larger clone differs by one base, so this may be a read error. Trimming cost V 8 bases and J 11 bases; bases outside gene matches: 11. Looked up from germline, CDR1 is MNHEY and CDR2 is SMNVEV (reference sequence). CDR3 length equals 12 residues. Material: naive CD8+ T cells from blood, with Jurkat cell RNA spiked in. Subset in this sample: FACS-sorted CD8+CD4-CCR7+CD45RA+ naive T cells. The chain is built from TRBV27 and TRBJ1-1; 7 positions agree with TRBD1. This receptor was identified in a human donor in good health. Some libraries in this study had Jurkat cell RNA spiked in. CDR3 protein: CASGTAEIKAFF. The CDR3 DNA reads TGTGCCAGCGGGACAGCGGAAATCAAGGCTTTCTTT.